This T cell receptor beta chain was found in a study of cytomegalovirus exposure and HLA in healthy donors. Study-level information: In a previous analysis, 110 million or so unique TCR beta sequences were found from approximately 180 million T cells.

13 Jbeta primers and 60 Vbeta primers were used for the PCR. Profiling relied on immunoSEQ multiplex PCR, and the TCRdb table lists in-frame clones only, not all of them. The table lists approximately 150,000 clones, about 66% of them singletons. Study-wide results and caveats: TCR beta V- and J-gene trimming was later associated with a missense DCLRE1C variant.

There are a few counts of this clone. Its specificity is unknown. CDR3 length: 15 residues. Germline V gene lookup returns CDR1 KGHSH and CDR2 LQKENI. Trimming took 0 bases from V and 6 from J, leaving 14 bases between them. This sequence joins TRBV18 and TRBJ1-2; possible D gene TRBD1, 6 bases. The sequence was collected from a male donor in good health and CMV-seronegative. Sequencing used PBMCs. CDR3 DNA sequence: TGTGCCAGCTCACCACCCGTCGCGACAGGAGATGGCTACACCTTC. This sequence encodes CASSPPVATGDGYTF.